Only one count was recorded for the clone carrying this T cell receptor (beta chain). The data were obtained in a study of T cell responses to AZD1222 COVID-19 vaccine. Generated by immunoSEQ multiplex PCR, the TCRdb table keeps only in-frame clones and is missing some. The sample has 200,000 to 250,000 clones; 85% to 95% are singletons. CDR3 length: 15 residues. CDR1 and CDR2 from the germline V gene are MDHEN and SYDVKM. Trimming took off 4 bases at V and 7 bases at J, with 17 bases between the two ends. The sample here was peripheral blood, taken on day 0 of MenACWY control vaccination. The clonotype originates from an adult in good health. The chain couples TRBV28 to TRBJ1-5; D remains ambiguous. The CDR3 is CASSWGLDGRQPQHF. CDR3 bases: TGTGCCAGCAGTTGGGGATTGGACGGGAGGCAGCCCCAGCATTTT.